The rows below give T cell receptor beta chains drawn from one sample of a study of CD8+ T cells in alopecia areata. Sequencing used immunoSEQ multiplex PCR; TCRdb keeps in-frame clones, though not all of them. Of 200,000 or so clones listed, approximately 61% are singletons. The sample was CD4+ T cells sorted from blood, taken at week 0. The receptors derive from a human donor with alopecia areata. CDR3s leave out the opening cysteine and the closing phenylalanine or tryptophan.

CDR3 protein	V gene
ASSPQGLRYGYT	TRBV7-2
ASSRQTGELF	TRBV6-1
ASRVQGNSYEQY	TRBV2
AISQGLGGYT	TRBV10-3
AWSTGGDIQY	TRBV30
SVEMRALHTEAF	TRBV29-1
ASSPGGEKLF	TRBV7-9
SVEGLI	TRBV29-1
ASSTWGAYSNQPQH	TRBV19
ASSPGRGALGQETQY	TRBV2
ASSQESLDSELF	TRBV4-1
AWSVQQGNEKLF	TRBV30
AWSRGRSSYEQY	TRBV30
ASKSGGPSYEQY	TRBV5-1
SVRTGQYEQY	TRBV29-1
ASSFGKRGPY	TRBV5-1
ASSLVASYNEQF	TRBV7-8
ASSSDRGIVSDTQY	TRBV19
AWSVSGNYGYT	TRBV30
ASSQTGGNEKLF	TRBV4-1
ASSPRTGSYEQY	TRBV5-1
ASSLEARSSGANVLT	TRBV7-7
ASGQGRANEKLF	TRBV2
ASRRYTGELF	TRBV2
ASRNRGNQPQH	TRBV6-6
ASSERDSPSEAF	TRBV2
ASSVAGTSSHNEQF	TRBV9
ASSLDGGLSEAF	TRBV5-1
ATSTTGIRGRDEKLF	TRBV15
ASSVVGGMNTGELF	TRBV9
ATSRDRLRGPNYGYT	TRBV15
ASSLQGNTEAF	TRBV5-1
ASSVELYTGELF	TRBV9
SVEGSRTGELF	TRBV29-1
ASSPLTAGNQDTQY	TRBV27
ASSLDISNQPQH	TRBV7-9
AWSAGYSPDTQY	TRBV30
SVDTGQISTDTQY	TRBV29-1
ASSLHGTGDYEQY	TRBV7-9
SANGGPLVNEQF	TRBV29-1
ASSERGGDGGQPQH	TRBV25-1
ASSANYHAGTGELF	TRBV9
ASSQGPNTDTQY	TRBV7-2
ASSRGDSQETQY	TRBV11-1
ASREPGQRPYT	TRBV6-6
ASSLGGQLTDEQY	TRBV5-1
ASSMNSNTEAF	TRBV19
ASSLDLDPQY	TRBV11-2
ASSTLVRGGNQPQH	TRBV19
ASSETGRDYGYT	TRBV7-8
ASSPLGGRALSVSSTGELF	TRBV5-1
ASSYSPDDTQY	TRBV6-6
ASSALRGPRYSYEQY	TRBV11-2
ASSQAFSEGYGYT	TRBV4-1
ASIWDIAYEQY	TRBV6-1
ASSPTSGREF	TRBV4-1
ASSRQGGNYGYT	TRBV27
ASSQRPRGGTEAF	TRBV5-1
ASSAWTSGSTDTQY	TRBV7-9
ASSSATPTGTPKGEQF	TRBV13